The TCR beta chain described here comes from a study of T cell responses to AZD1222 COVID-19 vaccine. Regarding the study as a whole: Vaccine-associated CD4 TCRs ranged over spike, dominating at 160-218 and 743-854. Variant regions that are unmutated are reportedly the target of nearly half of spike-specific TCRs. Only five or six individuals given AZD1222 were seropositive at baseline.

Assay: immunoSEQ multiplex PCR; the TCRdb copy retains only in-frame clones and omits some. The sample shows some 150,000 clones, 90% of them seen only once. For this clone: The antigen is unknown.

CDR1 is LGHNA and CDR2 is YNFKEQ in the germline V gene. Trimming removed 1 base at V and 2 bases at J, with 13 bases between. The CDR3 totals 16 residues. The receptor comes from an adult in good health. Source: peripheral blood, taken on day 0 of AZD1222 vaccination. The gene calls are TRBV4-2 and TRBJ2-3; D remains unclear. The CDR3 DNA is TGTGCCAGCAGCCAAGGAGCTAGGTCTTACACAGATACGCAGTATTTT. It is translated as CASSQGARSYTDTQYF.